The clone carrying this TCR beta chain was counted ten times or more. Its antigen is currently unknown. The sample originates from a study of blood T cells in healthy people across ages. Primers used in a second PCR of about 7 to 12 cycles were a sample-barcoded 5' primer and a J-beta primer mix. TCRdb reprocessed the 5' RACE reads with MiXCR, giving one entry per CDR3 protein. The profile covers 650,000 to 700,000 distinct CDR3 sequences, with 32% appearing a single time and 15% taken by the ten largest. Study-level points and caveats: The unsorted PBMCs prevented any conclusive comparison of naive versus antigen-experienced cells.

The TCR comes from an elderly woman in good health. Material: blood.

The CDR3 region is CSARDSEGWSGYTF. CDR3 coding DNA: TGCAGTGCTAGAGATTCAGAGGGCTGGAGTGGCTACACCTTC. The chain has TRBV20-1 and TRBJ1-2; no definite D call. Trimming removed 0 bases from V and 7 bases from J, with 15 bases in between. The CDR3 is 14 amino acids. Germline CDR1 reads DFQATT; CDR2 reads SNEGSKA (reference sequence).